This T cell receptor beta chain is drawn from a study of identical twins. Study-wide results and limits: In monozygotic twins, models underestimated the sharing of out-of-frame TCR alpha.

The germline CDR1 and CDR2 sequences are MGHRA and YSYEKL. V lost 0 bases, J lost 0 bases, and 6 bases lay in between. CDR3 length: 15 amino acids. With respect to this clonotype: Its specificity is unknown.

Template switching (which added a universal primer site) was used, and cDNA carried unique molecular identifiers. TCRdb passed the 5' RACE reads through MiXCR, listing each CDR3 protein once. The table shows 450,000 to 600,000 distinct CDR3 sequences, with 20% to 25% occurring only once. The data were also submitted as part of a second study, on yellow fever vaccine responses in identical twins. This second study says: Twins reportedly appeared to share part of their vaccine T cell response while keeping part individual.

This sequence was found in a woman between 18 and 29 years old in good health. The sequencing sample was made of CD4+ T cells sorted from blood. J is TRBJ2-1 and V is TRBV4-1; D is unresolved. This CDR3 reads CASSQEKGSYNEQFF. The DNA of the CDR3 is TGCGCCAGCAGCCAAGAAAAAGGCTCCTACAATGAGCAGTTCTTC.